These T cell receptor beta chains were read from a single sample in a study of OX40 agonist ivuxolimab in advanced cancers. TCRdb keeps only in-frame clones here, not all; method: immunoSEQ multiplex PCR. The profile covers about 22,000 clones, with 65% to 85% appearing a single time and 9.5% to 15% taken by the ten largest. The sequencing here drew on CD4+ or CD8+ T cells sorted from blood, taken in a trial of the OX40 agonist ivuxolimab. The receptors stem from an adult with an advanced solid tumor such as melanoma, head and neck, liver or kidney cancer. CDR3s include the opening cysteine and the closing phenylalanine or tryptophan. D genes are given only for firm matches. Not all rows give a size; the values are once, few, many and, for expanded clones, a class.

V gene: TRBV6-6; J gene: TRBJ1-2; D gene: TRBD1; clone size: -; CDR3 DNA: TGTGCCAGCAGTTCCGGACAGGGGACGTATTATGGCTACACCTTC; CDR3 protein: CASSSGQGTYYGYTF
V gene: TRBV27; J gene: TRBJ1-6; D gene: -; clone size: -; CDR3 DNA: TGTGCCAGCAGTTTCCGAGAGGGGCAGGCCCTCCACTTT; CDR3 protein: CASSFREGQALHF
V gene: TRBV21-1; J gene: TRBJ1-1; D gene: -; clone size: few; CDR3 DNA: TGTGCCAGCAGCAAAAGGGACAGGGTCACTGAAGCTTTCTTT; CDR3 protein: CASSKRDRVTEAFF
V gene: TRBV28; J gene: TRBJ1-5; D gene: -; clone size: -; CDR3 DNA: TGTGCCAGCAGTACCCCTGACAAGGATAGCAATCAGCCCCAGCATTTT; CDR3 protein: CASSTPDKDSNQPQHF
V gene: TRBV15; J gene: TRBJ2-3; D gene: TRBD1; clone size: few; CDR3 DNA: TGTGCCACCAGCAGAGATCTGAGAGGGGGCGAGGTTACAGATACGCAGTATTTT; CDR3 protein: CATSRDLRGGEVTDTQYF
V gene: TRBV19; J gene: TRBJ1-3; D gene: TRBD1; clone size: -; CDR3 DNA: TGTGCCAGTAGTCTCCGGGACAGAACTGGAAACACCATATATTTT; CDR3 protein: CASSLRDRTGNTIYF
V gene: TRBV29-1; J gene: TRBJ1-6; D gene: -; clone size: -; CDR3 DNA: TGCAGCGTTGGGGTAACCGATAATTCACCCCTCCACTTT; CDR3 protein: CSVGVTDNSPLHF
V gene: TRBV6-5; J gene: TRBJ1-6; D gene: -; clone size: -; CDR3 DNA: TGTGCCAGCAGTTACCGGGAACCTAATTCACCCCTCCACTTT; CDR3 protein: CASSYREPNSPLHF
V gene: TRBV18; J gene: TRBJ1-1; D gene: TRBD1; clone size: -; CDR3 DNA: TGTGCCAGCTCACCACCGGGACAGGGGGGCATGAACACTGAAGCTTTCTTT; CDR3 protein: CASSPPGQGGMNTEAFF
V gene: TRBV2; J gene: TRBJ2-1; D gene: TRBD2; clone size: -; CDR3 DNA: TGTGCCAGCAGTGGGAAGACTAGCGGGGGGGCCAGCTCCTACAATGAGCAGTTCTTC; CDR3 protein: CASSGKTSGGASSYNEQFF
V gene: TRBV6-1; J gene: TRBJ1-2; D gene: -; clone size: once; CDR3 DNA: TGTGCCAGCAGTGAAGCGCAAGGGGGGAACTATGGCTACACCTTC; CDR3 protein: CASSEAQGGNYGYTF
V gene: TRBV20-1; J gene: TRBJ1-5; D gene: -; clone size: few; CDR3 DNA: TGCAGTGCCGGTTATCAGCCCCAGCATTTT; CDR3 protein: CSAGYQPQHF
V gene: TRBV18; J gene: TRBJ2-5; D gene: -; clone size: -; CDR3 DNA: TGTGCCAGCTCACCCTGGCAAGAGACCCAGTACTTC; CDR3 protein: CASSPWQETQYF
V gene: TRBV5-4; J gene: TRBJ2-2; D gene: TRBD1; clone size: -; CDR3 DNA: TGTGCCAGCAGCTCACTGGACAGGGGGGTTAACACCGGGGAGCTGTTTTTT; CDR3 protein: CASSSLDRGVNTGELFF
V gene: TRBV30; J gene: TRBJ1-1; D gene: -; clone size: -; CDR3 DNA: TGTGCCTGGAGCGGTTGGGGAGAGAACACTGAAGCTTTCTTT; CDR3 protein: CAWSGWGENTEAFF
V gene: TRBV6-1; J gene: TRBJ1-1; D gene: -; clone size: -; CDR3 DNA: TGTGCCAGCGGACAGCGGGCTGAAGCTTTCTTT; CDR3 protein: CASGQRAEAFF
V gene: TRBV28; J gene: TRBJ2-4; D gene: TRBD1; clone size: -; CDR3 DNA: TGTGCCAGCAGTTTGGTCCTTCAGGGGGTCAAAAACATTCAGTACTTC; CDR3 protein: CASSLVLQGVKNIQYF